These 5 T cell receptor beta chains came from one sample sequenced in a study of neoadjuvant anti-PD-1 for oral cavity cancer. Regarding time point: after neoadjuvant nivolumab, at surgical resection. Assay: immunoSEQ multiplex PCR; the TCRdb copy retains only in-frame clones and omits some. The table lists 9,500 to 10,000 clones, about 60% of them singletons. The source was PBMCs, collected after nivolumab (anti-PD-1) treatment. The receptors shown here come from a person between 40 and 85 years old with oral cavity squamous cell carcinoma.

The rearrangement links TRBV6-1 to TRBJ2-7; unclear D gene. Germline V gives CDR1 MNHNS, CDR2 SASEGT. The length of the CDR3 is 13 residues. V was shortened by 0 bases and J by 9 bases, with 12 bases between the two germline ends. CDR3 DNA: TGTGCCAGCAGTGAAGCGCACCCCGGGCGGCAGTACTTC. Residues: CASSEAHPGRQYF.

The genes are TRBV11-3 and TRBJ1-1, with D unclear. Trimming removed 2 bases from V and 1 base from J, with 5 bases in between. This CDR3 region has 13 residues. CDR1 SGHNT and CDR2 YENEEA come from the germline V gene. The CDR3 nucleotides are TGTGCCAGCAGCTTATTCCCGAACACTGAAGCTTTCTTT. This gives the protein CASSLFPNTEAFF.

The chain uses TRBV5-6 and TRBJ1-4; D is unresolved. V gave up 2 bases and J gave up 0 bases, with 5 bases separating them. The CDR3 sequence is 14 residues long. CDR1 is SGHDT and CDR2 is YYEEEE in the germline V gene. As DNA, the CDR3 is TGTGCCAGCAGCTTCGTCACAACTAATGAAAAACTGTTTTTT. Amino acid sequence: CASSFVTTNEKLFF.

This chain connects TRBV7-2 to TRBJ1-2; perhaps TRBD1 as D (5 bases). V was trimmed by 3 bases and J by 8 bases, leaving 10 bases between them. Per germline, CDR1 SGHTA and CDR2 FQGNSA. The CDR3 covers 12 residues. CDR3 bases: TGTGCCAGCAGCTTTAGCAGGGAAGGCTACACCTTC. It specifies CASSFSREGYTF.

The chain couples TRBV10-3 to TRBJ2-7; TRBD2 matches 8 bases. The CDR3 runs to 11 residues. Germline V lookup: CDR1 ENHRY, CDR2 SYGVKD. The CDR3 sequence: CVAGGTYEQYF. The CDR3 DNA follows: TGTGTCGCGGGGGGTACCTACGAGCAGTACTTC.